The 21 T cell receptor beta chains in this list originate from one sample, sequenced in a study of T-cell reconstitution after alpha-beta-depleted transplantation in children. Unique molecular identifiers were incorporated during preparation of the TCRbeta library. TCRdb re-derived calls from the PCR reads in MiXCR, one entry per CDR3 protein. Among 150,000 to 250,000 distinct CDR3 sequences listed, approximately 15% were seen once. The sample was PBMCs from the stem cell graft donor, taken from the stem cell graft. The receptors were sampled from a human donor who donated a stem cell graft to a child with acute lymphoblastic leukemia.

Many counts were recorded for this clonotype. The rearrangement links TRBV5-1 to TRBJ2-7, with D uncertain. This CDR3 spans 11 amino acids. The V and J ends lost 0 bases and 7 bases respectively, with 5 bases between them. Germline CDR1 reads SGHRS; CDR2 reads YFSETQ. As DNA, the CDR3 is TGCGCCAGCAGCTTGGCGGAGGAGCAGTACTTC. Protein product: CASSLAEEQYF.

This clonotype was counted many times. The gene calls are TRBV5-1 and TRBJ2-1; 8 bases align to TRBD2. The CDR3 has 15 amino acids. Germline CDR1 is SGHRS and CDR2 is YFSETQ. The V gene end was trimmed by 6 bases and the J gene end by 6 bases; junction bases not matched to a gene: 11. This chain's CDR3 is CASTTGEREFNEQFF. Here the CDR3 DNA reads TGCGCCAGCACCACTGGGGAGCGGGAGTTCAATGAGCAGTTCTTC.

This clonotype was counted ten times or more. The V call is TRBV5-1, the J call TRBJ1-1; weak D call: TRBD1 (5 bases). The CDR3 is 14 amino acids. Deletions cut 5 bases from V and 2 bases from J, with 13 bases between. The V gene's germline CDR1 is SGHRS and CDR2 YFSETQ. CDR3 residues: CASRVMGTNTEAFF. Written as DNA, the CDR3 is TGCGCCAGCAGAGTCATGGGGACCAACACTGAAGCTTTCTTT.

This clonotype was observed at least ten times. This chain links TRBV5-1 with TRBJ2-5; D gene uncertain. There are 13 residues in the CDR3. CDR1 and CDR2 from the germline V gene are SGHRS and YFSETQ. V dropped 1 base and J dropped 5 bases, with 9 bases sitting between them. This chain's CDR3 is CASSLLSEETQYF. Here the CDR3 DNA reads TGCGCCAGCAGCTTGCTCTCAGAGGAGACCCAGTACTTC.

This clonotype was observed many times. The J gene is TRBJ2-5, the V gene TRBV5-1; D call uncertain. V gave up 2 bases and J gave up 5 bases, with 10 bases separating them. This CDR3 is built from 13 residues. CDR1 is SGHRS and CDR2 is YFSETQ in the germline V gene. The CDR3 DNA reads TGCGCCAGCAGCTTTAGCATCCAGGAGACCCAGTACTTC. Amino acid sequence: CASSFSIQETQYF.

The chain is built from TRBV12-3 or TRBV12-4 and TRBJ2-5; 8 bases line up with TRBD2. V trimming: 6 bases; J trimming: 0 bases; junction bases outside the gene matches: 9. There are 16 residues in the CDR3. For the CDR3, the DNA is TGTGCCAGCAGCCCCGGGGCGGGAGGTAACCAAGAGACCCAGTACTTC. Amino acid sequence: CASSPGAGGNQETQYF.

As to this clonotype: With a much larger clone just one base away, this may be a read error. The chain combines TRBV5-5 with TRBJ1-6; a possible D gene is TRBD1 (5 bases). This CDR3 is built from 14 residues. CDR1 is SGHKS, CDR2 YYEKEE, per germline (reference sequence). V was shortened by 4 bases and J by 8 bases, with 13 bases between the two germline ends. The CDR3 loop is CASSRDGIHSPLHF. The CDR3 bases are TGTGCCAGCAGCCGGGACGGGATTCATTCACCCCTCCACTTT.

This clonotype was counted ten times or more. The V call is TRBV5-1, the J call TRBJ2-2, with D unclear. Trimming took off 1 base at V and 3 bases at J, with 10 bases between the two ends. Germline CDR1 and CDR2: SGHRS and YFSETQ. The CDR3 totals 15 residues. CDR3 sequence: CASSLNSWDTGELFF. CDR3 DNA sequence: TGCGCCAGCAGCTTGAATAGCTGGGACACCGGGGAGCTGTTTTTT.

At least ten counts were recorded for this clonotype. CDR3 bases: TGCAGCGTTGAAGATCTTGAGGGGGTTGAAGCTTTCTTT. Amino acids: CSVEDLEGVEAFF. The chain couples TRBV29-1 to TRBJ1-1; D may be TRBD1 (6 bases). Trimming left V 0 bases short and J 7 bases short, with 12 bases between. Germline lookup yields CDR1 SQVTM and CDR2 ANQGSEA. The CDR3 is 13 amino acids.

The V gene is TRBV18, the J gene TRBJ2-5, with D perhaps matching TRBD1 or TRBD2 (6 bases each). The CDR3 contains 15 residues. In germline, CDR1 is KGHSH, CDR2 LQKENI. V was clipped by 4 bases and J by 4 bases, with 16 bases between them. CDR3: CASSRWGAIGETQYF. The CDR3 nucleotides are TGTGCCAGCTCACGATGGGGGGCAATAGGAGAGACCCAGTACTTC.

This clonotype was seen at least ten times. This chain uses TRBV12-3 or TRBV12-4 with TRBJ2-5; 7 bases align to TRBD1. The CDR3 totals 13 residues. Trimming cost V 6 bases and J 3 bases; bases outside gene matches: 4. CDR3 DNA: TGTGCCAGCAGCCGAGGGACAGAAGAGACCCAGTACTTC. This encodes CASSRGTEETQYF.

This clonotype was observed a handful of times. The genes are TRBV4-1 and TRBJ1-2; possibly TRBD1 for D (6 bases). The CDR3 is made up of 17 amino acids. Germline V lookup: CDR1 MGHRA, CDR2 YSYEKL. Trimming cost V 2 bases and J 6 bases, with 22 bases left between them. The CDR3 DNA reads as TGCGCCAGCAGCCAACTCCCGCGCAGGGGCGCATTAGATGGCTACACCTTC. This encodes CASSQLPRRGALDGYTF.

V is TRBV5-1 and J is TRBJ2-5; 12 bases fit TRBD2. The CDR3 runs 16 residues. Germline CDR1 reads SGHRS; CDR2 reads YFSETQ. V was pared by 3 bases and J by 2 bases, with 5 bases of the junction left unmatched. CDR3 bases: TGCGCCAGCAGCTCCCGGACTAGCGGGACGCAAGAGACCCAGTACTTC. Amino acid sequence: CASSSRTSGTQETQYF. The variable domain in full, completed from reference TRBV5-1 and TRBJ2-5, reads KAGVTQTPRYLIKTRGQQVTLSCSPISGHRSVSWYQQTPGQGLQFLFEYFSETQRNKGNFPGRFSGRQFSNSRSEMNVSTLELGDSALYLCASSSRTSGTQETQYFGPGTRLLVL.

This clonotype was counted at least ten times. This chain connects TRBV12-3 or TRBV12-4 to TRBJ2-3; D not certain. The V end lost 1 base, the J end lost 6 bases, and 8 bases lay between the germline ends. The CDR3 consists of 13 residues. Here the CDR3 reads CASSLGQPDTQYF. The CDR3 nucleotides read TGTGCCAGCAGTTTAGGGCAGCCCGATACGCAGTATTTT.

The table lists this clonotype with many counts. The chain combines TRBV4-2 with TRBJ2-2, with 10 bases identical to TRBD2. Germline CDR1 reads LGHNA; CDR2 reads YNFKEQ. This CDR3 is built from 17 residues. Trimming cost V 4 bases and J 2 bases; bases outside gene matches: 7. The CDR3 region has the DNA TGTGCCAGCAGCCGGTTAACTAGCGGGAAAAACACCGGGGAGCTGTTTTTT. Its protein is CASSRLTSGKNTGELFF.

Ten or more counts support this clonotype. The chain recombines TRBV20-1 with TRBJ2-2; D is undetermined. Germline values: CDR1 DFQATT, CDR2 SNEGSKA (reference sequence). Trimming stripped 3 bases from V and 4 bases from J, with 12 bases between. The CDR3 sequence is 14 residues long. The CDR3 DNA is TGCAGTGCTAGTGGTCGGGTAGGCACCGGGGAGCTGTTTTTT. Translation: CSASGRVGTGELFF.

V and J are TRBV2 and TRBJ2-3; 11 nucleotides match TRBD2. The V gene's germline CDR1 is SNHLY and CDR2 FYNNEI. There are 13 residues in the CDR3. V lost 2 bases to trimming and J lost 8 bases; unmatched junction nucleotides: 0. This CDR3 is CASSELAGGTQYF. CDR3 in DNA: TGTGCCAGCAGTGAACTAGCGGGAGGTACGCAGTATTTT.

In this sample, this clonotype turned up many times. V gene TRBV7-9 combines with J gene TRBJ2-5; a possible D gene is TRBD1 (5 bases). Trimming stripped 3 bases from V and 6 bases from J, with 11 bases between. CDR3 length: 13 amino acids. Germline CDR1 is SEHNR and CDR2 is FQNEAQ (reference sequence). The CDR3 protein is CASSFGREQTQYF. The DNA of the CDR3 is TGTGCCAGCAGCTTTGGCAGGGAACAGACCCAGTACTTC.

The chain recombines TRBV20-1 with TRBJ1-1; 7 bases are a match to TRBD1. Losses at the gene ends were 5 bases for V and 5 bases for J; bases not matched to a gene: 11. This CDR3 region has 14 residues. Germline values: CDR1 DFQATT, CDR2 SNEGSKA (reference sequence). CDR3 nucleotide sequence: TGCAGTGCTGGCAAGACAGGGTTGTGGACTGAAGCTTTCTTT. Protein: CSAGKTGLWTEAFF.

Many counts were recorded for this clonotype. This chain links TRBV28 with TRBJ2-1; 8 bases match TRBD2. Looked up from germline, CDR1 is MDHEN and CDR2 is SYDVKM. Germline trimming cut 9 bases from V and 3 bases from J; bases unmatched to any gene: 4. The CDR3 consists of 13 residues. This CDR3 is CASTAGGYNEQFF. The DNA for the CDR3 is TGTGCCAGTACGGCGGGGGGCTACAATGAGCAGTTCTTC.

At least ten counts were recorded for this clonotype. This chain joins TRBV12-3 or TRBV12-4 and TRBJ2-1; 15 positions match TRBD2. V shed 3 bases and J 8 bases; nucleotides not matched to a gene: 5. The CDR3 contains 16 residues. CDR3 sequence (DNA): TGTGCCAGCAGTTTTAGGACTAGCGGGAGGGCCGATGAGCAGTTCTTC. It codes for CASSFRTSGRADEQFF.